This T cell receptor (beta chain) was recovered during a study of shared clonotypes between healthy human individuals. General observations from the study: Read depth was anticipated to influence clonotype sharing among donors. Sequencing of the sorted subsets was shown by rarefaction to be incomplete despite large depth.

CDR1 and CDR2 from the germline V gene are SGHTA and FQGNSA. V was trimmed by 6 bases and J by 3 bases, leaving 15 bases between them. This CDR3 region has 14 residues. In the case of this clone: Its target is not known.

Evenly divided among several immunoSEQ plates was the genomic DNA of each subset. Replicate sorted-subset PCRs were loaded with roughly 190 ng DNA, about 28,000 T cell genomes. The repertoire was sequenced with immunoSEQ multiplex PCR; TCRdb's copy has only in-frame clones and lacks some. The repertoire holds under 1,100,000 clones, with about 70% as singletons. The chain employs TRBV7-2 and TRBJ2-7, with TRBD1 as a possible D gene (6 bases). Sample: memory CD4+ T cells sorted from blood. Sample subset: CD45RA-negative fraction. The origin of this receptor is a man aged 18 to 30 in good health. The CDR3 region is CASSSVSGDYEQYF. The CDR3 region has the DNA TGTGCCAGCAGTTCCGTGTCAGGGGACTACGAGCAGTACTTC.